These 12 T cell receptor beta chains share one sample of origin, sequenced in a study of T cell responses to AZD1222 COVID-19 vaccine (dated by TCRdb to the early 2020s). The method was the immunoSEQ multiplex PCR assay. TCRdb limited this immuneACCESS table to in-frame rearrangements with V and J called. A share of clones is missing; checked studies link under half to unresolved V genes, and the rest is unexplained. Present in this sample are tens of thousands of clones, around 85% of which were seen just once. In total, the top ten clones hold around 20% of the sample. The time point label for this specimen denotes: baseline before first vaccination. The treatment or condition label on this specimen signifies: meningococcal conjugate vaccine given as trial control. The sequencing here drew on peripheral blood, taken on day 0 of MenACWY control vaccination. The source of these receptors is an adult in good health.

The chain recombines TRBV2 with TRBJ1-6, with no clear D. V was cut by 6 bases and J by 4 bases, with 13 bases left in between. The CDR3 runs 15 residues. Germline CDR1 reads SNHLY; CDR2 reads FYNNEI. The CDR3 region has the DNA TGTGCCAGCAGGGGTGTTCGTGATTATAATTCACCCCTCCACTTT. This sequence encodes CASRGVRDYNSPLHF. The complete variable domain, with remaining parts taken from reference TRBV2 and TRBJ1-6, reads EPEVTQTPSHQVTQMGQEVILRCVPISNHLYFYWYRQILGQKVEFLVSFYNNEISEKSEIFDDQFSVERPDGSNFTLKIRSTKLEDSAMYFCASRGVRDYNSPLHFGNGTRLTVT.

This chain uses TRBV7-2 with TRBJ2-7; D possibly matches TRBD1 or TRBD2 (5 bases each). Looked up from germline, CDR1 is SGHTA and CDR2 is FQGNSA. The CDR3 totals 13 residues. The V end was cut by 5 bases, the J end by 9 bases, with 17 bases between. This chain's CDR3 is CASSPPGRVGQYF. The CDR3 DNA reads as TGTGCCAGCAGCCCCCCGGGGCGCGTAGGGCAGTACTTC.

This clone appeared once. The rearrangement joins TRBV5-8 to TRBJ1-1, with D possibly being TRBD1 (6 bases). CDR1 and CDR2 (germline): SGHTS, YDEGEE. The length of the CDR3 is 15 residues. Between the trimmed V and J ends, which lost 0 bases and 4 bases, there was a span of 13 bases. The CDR3 DNA follows: TGTGCCAGCAGCTTGGCCGGCAGGGGTCCCACTGAAGCTTTCTTT. This gives the protein CASSLAGRGPTEAFF.

The J gene is TRBJ1-5, the V gene TRBV5-1; D not resolved. CDR1 and CDR2 from the germline V gene are SGHRS and YFSETQ. The length of the CDR3 is 13 residues. V shed 0 bases and J shed 6 bases, with 7 bases lying between them. CDR3 DNA: TGCGCCAGCAGCTTGGCCGAGGGTCAGCCCCAGCATTTT. Translating it yields CASSLAEGQPQHF.

J is TRBJ2-1 and V is TRBV5-4; D is ambiguous. The CDR3 is 13 amino acids. V lost 4 bases, J lost 5 bases, and 10 bases lay in between. Germline CDR1 SGHNT, CDR2 YYREEE (reference sequence). The CDR3 reads CASSDTIHNEQFF. As DNA, the CDR3 is TGTGCCAGCAGCGACACCATCCACAATGAGCAGTTCTTC.

The chain is built from TRBV30 and TRBJ1-6; D unresolved. CDR3 length: 13 amino acids. The germline CDR1 and CDR2 sequences are GTSNPN and SVGIG (reference sequence). Trimming removed 5 bases at V and 7 bases at J, with 12 bases between. CDR3 DNA: TGTGCCTGGGCCGAAAGTTGGAATTCACCCCTCCACTTT. Protein sequence: CAWAESWNSPLHF. Full variable domain (outside the CDR3, taken from reference TRBV30 and TRBJ1-6): SQTIHQWPATLVQPVGSPLSLECTVEGTSNPNLYWYRQAAGRGLQLLFYSVGIGQISSEVPQNLSASRPQDRQFILSSKKLLLSDSGFYLCAWAESWNSPLHFGNGTRLTVT.

This chain links TRBV28 with TRBJ1-4; D unresolved. V lost 1 base to trimming and J lost 0 bases, with 12 bases between them. CDR1 MDHEN and CDR2 SYDVKM come from the germline V gene. The CDR3 length is 17 residues. The CDR3, as DNA: TGTGCCAGCAGTTTATACCTCGGACCGACAACTAATGAAAAACTGTTTTTT. It yields the protein CASSLYLGPTTNEKLFF.

V usage is TRBV23-1 and J usage is TRBJ2-7; D remains unclear. TRBV23-1 is annotated as an ORF whose role is uncertain. V lost 4 bases to trimming and J lost 2 bases, with 24 bases between them. This CDR3 comprises 18 residues. DNA of the CDR3: TGCGCCAGCAGTCTTTTCTCGGGCGCCGTACAGAGAGCCTACGAGCAGTACGTC. This codes for CASSLFSGAVQRAYEQYV.

By share, this clone counts as medium-sized (0.01 to 0.1%). The chain links TRBV6-5 to TRBJ1-1, with a possible D match to TRBD1 (5 bases). The CDR3 sequence is 12 residues long. Trimming stripped 5 bases from V and 5 bases from J, with 9 bases between. CDR1 is MNHEY, CDR2 SVGAGI, per germline. The CDR3 spells CASSPGSTEAFF. The CDR3, as DNA: TGTGCCAGCAGTCCAGGGAGTACTGAAGCTTTCTTT.

This chain links TRBV5-6 with TRBJ2-2, with 11 bases fitting TRBD2. Trimming at V came to 4 bases and at J to 6 bases, leaving 2 bases not matched to a gene. Germline V gene sequence: CDR1 SGHDT, CDR2 YYEEEE. This CDR3 contains 14 residues. DNA for the CDR3: TGTGCCAGCAGCGTAGCGGGGGGGCCCGGGGAGCTGTTTTTT. Protein product: CASSVAGGPGELFF.

This clone came up once. The chain recombines TRBV4-1 with TRBJ1-2, with unresolved D. Germline CDR1 MGHRA, CDR2 YSYEKL. This CDR3 has 15 residues. V lost 0 bases to trimming and J lost 2 bases, with 10 bases between them. As DNA, the CDR3 is TGCGCCAGCAGCCAAGATCCCCTCAAGAACTATGGCTACACCTTC. Translation gives CASSQDPLKNYGYTF.

V usage is TRBV7-2 and J usage is TRBJ2-1; 11 bases map to TRBD2. CDR3 size: 13 residues. The germline gives CDR1 SGHTA, CDR2 FQGNSA. The junction had 7 bases not matched to a gene; V was cut back by 3 bases and J by 15 bases. DNA of the CDR3: TGTGCCAGCAGCTTGACCCCCGGGACTAGCGGGTTCTTC. Amino acid sequence: CASSLTPGTSGFF.